This passage covers 2 T cell receptor beta chains from one sample sequenced in a study of T cell responses to AZD1222 COVID-19 vaccine. Sequencing was performed with immunoSEQ multiplex PCR; in TCRdb, only in-frame clones are kept and a portion is missing. Among approximately 70,000 clones listed, roughly four fifths were seen once. The sample here was peripheral blood, taken on day 0 of AZD1222 vaccination. The source of these receptors is an adult in good health.

V and J are TRBV19 and TRBJ1-5; 10 bases line up with TRBD1. With V trimmed by 4 bases and J by 3 bases, 12 bases remained unmatched. CDR1 is LNHDA, CDR2 SQIVND, per germline (reference sequence). The CDR3 spans 18 residues. The CDR3 here is CASSTPPGTGAPNQPQHF. The CDR3 coding sequence is TGTGCCAGTAGTACTCCCCCCGGGACAGGGGCCCCCAATCAGCCCCAGCATTTT.

The table lists this clone with a few counts. The rearrangement uses TRBV30 and TRBJ2-7, with a weak D call TRBD1 (5 bases). The CDR3 runs 12 residues. V gave up 3 bases and J gave up 2 bases, with 8 bases separating them. Germline CDR1 reads GTSNPN; CDR2 reads SVGIG (reference sequence). DNA for the CDR3: TGTGCCTGGAGCAGGGTACCCTACGAGCAGTACTTC. As protein: CAWSRVPYEQYF. Looking up the rest from reference TRBV30 and TRBJ2-7 gives the full variable domain: SQTIHQWPATLVQPVGSPLSLECTVEGTSNPNLYWYRQAAGRGLQLLFYSVGIGQISSEVPQNLSASRPQDRQFILSSKKLLLSDSGFYLCAWSRVPYEQYFGPGTRLTVT.